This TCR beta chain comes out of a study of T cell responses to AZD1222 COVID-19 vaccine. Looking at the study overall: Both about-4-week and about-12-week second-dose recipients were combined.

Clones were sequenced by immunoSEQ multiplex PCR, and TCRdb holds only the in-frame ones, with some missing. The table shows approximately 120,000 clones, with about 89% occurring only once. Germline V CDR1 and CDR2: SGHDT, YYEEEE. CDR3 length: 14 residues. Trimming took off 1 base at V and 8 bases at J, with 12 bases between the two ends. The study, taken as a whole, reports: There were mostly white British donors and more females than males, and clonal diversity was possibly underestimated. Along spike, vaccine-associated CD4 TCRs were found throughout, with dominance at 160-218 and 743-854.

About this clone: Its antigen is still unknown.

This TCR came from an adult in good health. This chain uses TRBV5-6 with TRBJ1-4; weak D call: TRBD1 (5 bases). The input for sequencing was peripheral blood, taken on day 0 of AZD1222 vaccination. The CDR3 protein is CASSLRQSTEKLFF. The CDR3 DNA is TGTGCCAGCAGCTTGAGACAGTCAACGGAAAAACTGTTTTTT.